This passage covers 6 T cell receptor beta chains from one sample sequenced in a study of T-cell memory formation after mild COVID-19. TCRdb called the 5' RACE reads again in MiXCR, with one record for every CDR3 protein. Of around 340,000 distinct CDR3 sequences listed, roughly an eighth are singletons. The material sequenced was PBMCs or a T cell subset sorted from them (not recorded which). These receptors came from a man aged 18 to 30 who had mild COVID-19 (a few samples of this study predate the infection). Cell type and time point are not known.

This clonotype has a handful of counts. V is TRBV6-2 or TRBV6-3 and J is TRBJ1-5; 9 nucleotides agree with TRBD1. The ends lost 1 base at V and 5 bases at J; junction bases unmatched: 12. Looked up from germline, CDR1 is MNHEY and CDR2 is SVGEGT. This CDR3 has 18 amino acids. The CDR3 region is CASSYFSRQGVPYQPQHF. The CDR3 DNA follows: TGTGCCAGCAGTTACTTTTCGAGACAGGGGGTTCCCTATCAGCCCCAGCATTTT.

This clonotype was found many times. The chain combines TRBV5-1 with TRBJ1-6, with D possibly TRBD1 on 6 matching bases. CDR3 length: 16 amino acids. V lost 0 bases to trimming and J lost 9 bases, with 16 bases between them. Looked up from germline, CDR1 is SGHRS and CDR2 is YFSETQ. The CDR3 DNA follows: TGCGCCAGCAGCTTGGATAATACAGGGTGGAGTTCACCCCTCCACTTT. Translation gives CASSLDNTGWSSPLHF.

This clonotype was counted a few times. The V call is TRBV6-2 or TRBV6-3, the J call TRBJ1-1; a possible D gene is TRBD1 (5 bases). Trimming took off 4 bases at V and 7 bases at J, with 13 bases between the two ends. The CDR3 covers 13 residues. The germline V gene encodes CDR1 MNHEY and CDR2 SVGEGT. CDR3 residues: CASSFGHWGEAFF. Here the CDR3 DNA reads TGTGCCAGCAGTTTCGGACATTGGGGTGAAGCTTTCTTT.

The chain has TRBV6-6 and TRBJ2-1; D ambiguous. Germline CDR1 MNHNY, CDR2 SVGAGI (reference sequence). Between the trimmed V and J ends, which lost 4 bases and 4 bases, there was a span of 20 bases. The CDR3 runs 17 residues. CDR3 residues: CASSSHRRNEFYNEQFF. CDR3 DNA sequence: TGTGCCAGCAGTTCCCATAGGCGGAACGAATTTTACAATGAGCAGTTCTTC.

The genes are TRBV7-3 and TRBJ2-1, with TRBD2 matching 13 bases. Germline V gene data show CDR1 as SGHTA and CDR2 as FQGTGA. V gave up 5 bases and J gave up 10 bases; unmatched junction bases: 5. The length of the CDR3 is 14 residues. The CDR3 DNA is TGTGCCAGCAGCCGACTAGCGGGAGGAGGGGAGCAGTTCTTC. Translating gives CASSRLAGGGEQFF.

Ten or more counts support this clonotype. The chain links TRBV20-1 to TRBJ2-3; 10 bases map to TRBD2. This CDR3 is 12 amino acids long. CDR1 and CDR2 from the germline V gene are DFQATT and SNEGSKA (reference sequence). V shed 6 bases and J 10 bases; nucleotides not matched to a gene: 7. Written as DNA, the CDR3 is TGCAGTGCCAAACCAGCGGGGGGGTCGCAGTATTTT. It encodes CSAKPAGGSQYF.